These 24 T cell receptor beta chains were sequenced from one sample in a study of T cells in Graves' hyperthyroidism and ophthalmopathy. There were TCR beta CDR3 regions amplified from RNA transcripts. The HTBI set primed first-round TCR CDR3 RT-PCR. Each CDR3 protein is one row after TCRdb ran MiXCR on the multiplex PCR reads. This table holds 800,000 or so distinct CDR3 sequences, roughly 37% found once. Source material: blood. The receptor set was obtained from a man aged 18 to 30 with Graves' hyperthyroidism.

Notes on this clonotype: Compared with germline, one end of the junction differs, possibly owing to a read error. The rearrangement uses TRBV5-1 and TRBJ1-1; 7 positions agree with TRBD1. Germline V gives CDR1 SGHRS, CDR2 YFSETQ. This CDR3 spans 15 amino acids. Written as DNA, the CDR3 is TGCGCCAGCAGCTTTGGACAGGCCGCGAACACTAAAGCTTTCTTT. This codes for CASSFGQAANTKAFF.

V usage is TRBV7-9 and J usage is TRBJ2-7; TRBD1 agrees at 10 bases. V dropped 3 bases and J dropped 5; count of bases not matched to a gene: 13. The CDR3 loop spans 17 amino acids. Per germline, CDR1 SEHNR and CDR2 FQNEAQ (reference sequence). The CDR3 loop is CASSFGGLRQGAHEQYF. The CDR3 DNA reads TGTGCCAGCAGCTTCGGCGGGCTCCGACAGGGGGCCCACGAGCAGTACTTC. Together with reference TRBV7-9 and TRBJ2-7, the CDR3 gives the full variable domain: DTGVSQNPRHKITKRGQNVTFRCDPISEHNRLYWYRQTLGQGPEFLTYFQNEAQLEKSRLLSDRFSAERPKGSFSTLEIQRTEQGDSAMYLCASSFGGLRQGAHEQYFGPGTRLTVT.

The chain couples TRBV5-5 to TRBJ1-5, with TRBD1 as a possible D gene (6 bases). This CDR3 contains 15 residues. Deletions cut 4 bases from V and 4 bases from J, with 15 bases between. CDR1 SGHKS and CDR2 YYEKEE come from the germline V gene (reference sequence). DNA of the CDR3: TGTGCCAGCAGCGTGGGACTTCAGGGGAATCAGCCCCAGCATTTT. Protein product: CASSVGLQGNQPQHF.

V gene TRBV5-1 combines with J gene TRBJ2-2; the D call may be TRBD1 or TRBD2 (5 bases each). There are 15 residues in the CDR3. CDR1 is SGHRS, CDR2 YFSETQ, per germline. With 4 bases removed from V and 3 bases from J, the gap between germline ends came to 13 bases. Here the CDR3 reads CASSVAGRDTGELFF. The CDR3 bases are TGCGCCAGCAGCGTTGCAGGGAGAGACACCGGGGAGCTGTTTTTT.

The chain links TRBV5-1 to TRBJ2-5; 11 bases fit TRBD1. CDR3 size: 13 residues. Germline CDR1 is SGHRS and CDR2 is YFSETQ. The V and J ends lost 4 bases and 12 bases, in that order; junction bases with no gene match: 8. The CDR3: CASSAGQGGPEYF. In DNA, the CDR3 is TGCGCCAGCAGCGCGGGACAGGGGGGACCAGAGTACTTC.

This clonotype was recorded a few times. This chain uses TRBV2 with TRBJ1-1; tentative D call: TRBD1 (5 bases). Germline-derived CDR1 and CDR2 are SNHLY and FYNNEI. This CDR3 has 14 residues. Trimming cost V 6 bases and J 2 bases, with 13 bases left between them. CDR3 in DNA: TGTGCCAGCAGGATCGACAGAGTCAACACTGAAGCTTTCTTT. Amino acids: CASRIDRVNTEAFF.

A few counts support this clonotype. At one of its ends the junction is not consistent with the germline gene, which may arise from a read error. The chain joins TRBV20-1 to TRBJ1-4; D is unclear. The CDR3 covers 15 residues. CDR1 is DFQATT, CDR2 SNEGSKA, per germline (reference sequence). The chain's CDR3 is CSARDTRLAKEKLFF. The DNA of the CDR3 is TGCAGTGCTAGAGATACTCGCCTTGCTAAAGAAAAACTGTTTTTT.

This clonotype was found a few times. The chain recombines TRBV2 with TRBJ2-2, with TRBD2 identical over 14 bases. The CDR3 covers 14 residues. Germline loops: CDR1 SNHLY, CDR2 FYNNEI. The V and J ends lost 8 bases and 6 bases, in that order; junction bases with no gene match: 2. This CDR3 reads CASRGLAGAGELFF. In nucleotides, the CDR3 is TGTGCCAGCCGGGGACTAGCGGGAGCCGGGGAGCTGTTTTTT.

V usage is TRBV11-2 and J usage is TRBJ2-5; 8 bases are shared with TRBD1. V lost 6 bases to trimming and J lost 5 bases; unmatched junction nucleotides: 26. This CDR3 spans 20 amino acids. The germline V gene encodes CDR1 SGHAT and CDR2 FQNNGV. CDR3 DNA sequence: TGTGCCAGCAGTGTTCCCCCACTTAATCAGGGGGCGCAGGGAAAGGAGACCCAGTACTTC. Amino acid sequence: CASSVPPLNQGAQGKETQYF.

The DNA for the CDR3 is TGCAGTGCAGGGGAGGGGACCCTCCGGGCGTCCGAGCAGTACTTC. It is translated as CSAGEGTLRASEQYF. V gene TRBV20-1 combines with J gene TRBJ2-7, with 7 nucleotides matching TRBD2. The CDR3 is 15 residues long. With 6 bases clipped from V and 6 bases from J, the junction kept 17 bases outside the gene matches. The germline V gene has CDR1 DFQATT and CDR2 SNEGSKA (reference sequence).

This clonotype has only a few counts. The chain joins TRBV2 to TRBJ2-7, with 9 positions matching TRBD2. J lost 2 bases, V lost 6 bases, and 11 bases had no gene match. Germline CDR1 is SNHLY and CDR2 is FYNNEI. The CDR3 length is 16 residues. CDR3 bases: TGTGCCAGCAGGGATATTAGCGGGAGCAGTCCCTACGAGCAGTACTTC. Translation: CASRDISGSSPYEQYF.

This clonotype was seen at least ten times. J is TRBJ2-2 and V is TRBV29-1, with D unresolved. Germline CDR1 and CDR2: SQVTM and ANQGSEA. The CDR3 has 13 amino acids. Trimming stripped 2 bases from V and 1 base from J, with 5 bases between. The CDR3 DNA is TGCAGCGTTGAACCTGGGAACACCGGGGAGCTGTTTTTT. This translates into CSVEPGNTGELFF.

A single count supports this clonotype. The rearrangement uses TRBV6-1 and TRBJ1-6; 7 bases line up with TRBD1. This CDR3 contains 14 residues. Germline V gene data show CDR1 as MNHNS and CDR2 as SASEGT. V lost 5 bases, J lost 10 bases, and 8 bases stayed unmatched. The CDR3 reads CASSPGQRGSPLHF. The CDR3 bases are TGTGCCAGCAGTCCGGGACAGAGAGGATCACCCCTCCACTTT.

Regarding this clonotype: A read error may explain this, as a much larger clone is one base away. The genes are TRBV20-1 and TRBJ1-3; D unclear. The germline V gene encodes CDR1 DFQATT and CDR2 SNEGSKA (reference sequence). The length of the CDR3 is 11 residues. V was pared by 1 base and J by 5 bases, with 3 bases between. CDR3 protein: CSARGRNTIYF. The CDR3 DNA reads TGCAGTGCTAGAGGGAGAAACACCATATATTTT.

The rearrangement joins TRBV7-8 to TRBJ1-1; D gene unclear. Between the trimmed V and J ends, which lost 5 bases and 6 bases, there was a span of 16 bases. CDR1 and CDR2 from the germline V gene are SGHVS and FQNEAQ. The CDR3 runs to 14 residues. In DNA, the CDR3 is TGTGCCAGCAGCCCACCAGCAGAGCATCCTGAAGCTTTCTTT. It is translated as CASSPPAEHPEAFF.

This chain joins TRBV29-1 and TRBJ2-7; 8 bases align to TRBD2. The CDR3 consists of 13 residues. Germline V lookup: CDR1 SQVTM, CDR2 ANQGSEA. The J segment lost 3 bases and the V segment lost 8 bases, leaving 9 bases of the junction unmatched. The CDR3 protein is CSQDWAGGYEQYF. The DNA for the CDR3 is TGCAGCCAAGATTGGGCGGGAGGCTACGAGCAGTACTTC.

This clonotype was found a few times. The CDR3 reads CASSLEGLASGELFF. DNA of the CDR3: TGTGCCAGCAGCTTAGAGGGATTGGCCAGCGGGGAGCTGTTTTTT. This chain links TRBV7-9 with TRBJ2-2; D remains unclear. CDR3 length: 15 amino acids. From germline, CDR1 is SEHNR and CDR2 FQNEAQ (reference sequence). The V and J ends lost 1 base and 7 bases respectively, with 13 bases between them.

As concerns this clonotype: Because it lacks the conserved phenylalanine or tryptophan at the end, this CDR3 is likely a read error. No DNA is shown, since the ends of the CDR3 on it are uncertain; the CDR3 is the one TCRdb lists. This CDR3 reads CASSEQGYGYTFGS. The chain has TRBV14 and TRBJ2-5; the table names TRBD1, a call not compared with the DNA. Germline V gives CDR1 SGHDN, CDR2 FVKESK. The CDR3 length equals 14 residues, ends included.

This clonotype has more than one count but fewer than ten. This sequence joins TRBV7-9 and TRBJ1-1; D is perhaps TRBD1 (5 bases). CDR1 SEHNR and CDR2 FQNEAQ come from the germline V gene (reference sequence). CDR3 size: 15 residues. Trimming removed 5 bases from V and 8 bases from J, with 21 bases in between. The CDR3 loop is CASSLGPVTGTEAFF. The CDR3 bases are TGTGCCAGCAGCCTGGGCCCGGTGACGGGGACCGAAGCTTTCTTT.

This clonotype showed up many times. The chain uses TRBV19 and TRBJ1-2, with 9 bases aligning to TRBD1. The CDR3 runs 14 residues. With V trimmed by 10 bases and J by 3 bases, 9 bases remained unmatched. Germline loops: CDR1 LNHDA, CDR2 SQIVND (reference sequence). The CDR3, as DNA: TGTGCCACTTCGAGACAGGGGGAAGACTATGGCTACACCTTC. Its protein product is CATSRQGEDYGYTF.

For this clonotype: A read error is possible here, since a much larger clone lies one base away. The chain combines TRBV7-8 with TRBJ2-5; 7 bases line up with TRBD1. The germline V gene has CDR1 SGHVS and CDR2 FQNEAQ. Trimming took 5 bases from V and 1 from J; bases not matched to a gene: 7. This CDR3 has 15 amino acids. The CDR3 spells CASSTGQSLQETQYF. The CDR3, as DNA: TGTGCCAGCAGCACGGGACAGTCACTCCAAGAGACCCAGTACTTC.

The rearrangement uses TRBV6-6 and TRBJ1-1; 10 bases align to TRBD1. Trimming took 5 bases from V and 14 from J; bases not matched to a gene: 8. CDR3 length equals 12 residues. Per the germline V gene, CDR1 is MNHNY and CDR2 is SVGAGI (reference sequence). The CDR3 is CASSRGDRGGFF. The CDR3 region has the DNA TGTGCCAGCAGTCGTGGGGACAGGGGAGGCTTCTTT.

This clonotype has a handful of counts. The chain carries TRBV9 and TRBJ2-2; tentative D call: TRBD2 (6 bases). The CDR3 consists of 14 residues. From germline, CDR1 is SGDLS and CDR2 YYNGEE. Between the trimmed V and J ends, which lost 2 bases and 5 bases, there was a span of 10 bases. DNA for the CDR3: TGTGCCAGCAGCGTTGGCGGGGCAACCGGGGAGCTGTTTTTT. It yields the protein CASSVGGATGELFF.

The DNA of the CDR3 is TGTGCCAGCAGAAGCCCCGGACAGCCCGCCGGGGAGCTGTTTTTT. Its protein is CASRSPGQPAGELFF. This sequence joins TRBV12-3 or TRBV12-4 and TRBJ2-2; D perhaps matches TRBD1 (6 bases). This CDR3 comprises 15 residues. V was shortened by 6 bases and J by 6 bases, with 17 bases between the two germline ends.